The rows below give T cell receptor beta chains drawn from one sample of a study of blood T cell repertoires in COVID-19. Produced via immunoSEQ multiplex PCR; TCRdb's table is partial and in-frame only. Among about 260,000 clones listed, 91% were seen once. Material: peripheral blood. These receptor sequences come from a person aged 18 to 35 with COVID-19, enrolled during active disease. The CDR3 runs from the conserved cysteine through the conserved F or W. The D gene is left open where the match is weak. Rows may omit the clone size; those that give it use once, few, many or a size class.

v_call,j_call,clone_size,d_call,cdr3_nt,cdr3_aa
TRBV9,TRBJ2-2,.,.,TGTGCCAGCAGCTCCCTCACCGGGGAGCTGTTTTTT,CASSSLTGELFF
TRBV28,TRBJ2-4,.,.,TGTGCCAGCAGTTCCCCCGGCGGGTGGAACATTCAGTACTTC,CASSSPGGWNIQYF
TRBV18,TRBJ1-1,.,.,TGTGCCAGCACTAACCGGGACACTGAAGCTTTCTTT,CASTNRDTEAFF
TRBV3-1/TRBV3-2,TRBJ1-2,.,TRBD1,TGTGCCAGCAGCCATACATGGACAGGGGGGAACTATGGCTACACCTTC,CASSHTWTGGNYGYTF
TRBV5-5,TRBJ1-4,once,.,TGTGCCAGCAGCACCGGGACACCCGATGAAAAACTGTTTTTT,CASSTGTPDEKLFF
TRBV11-3,TRBJ2-3,.,TRBD2,TGTGCCAGCAGTCAACAGGGGACTAGCGGCACAGATACGCAGTATTTT,CASSQQGTSGTDTQYF
TRBV9,TRBJ2-2,.,TRBD1,TGTGCCAGCAGCCCCACAACCGGACAGGGGGTGACCGGGGAGCTGTTTTTT,CASSPTTGQGVTGELFF
TRBV19,TRBJ2-2,.,.,TGTGCCAGTAGTATAGCCCCGGCAGGGGTCAAGGTCGGGGAGCTGTTTTTT,CASSIAPAGVKVGELFF
TRBV4-3,TRBJ2-1,once,.,TGCGCCAGCAGCCAAGAGGCAGGGAATCGGAATGAGCAGTTCTTC,CASSQEAGNRNEQFF
TRBV21-1,TRBJ1-2,.,.,TGTGCCAGCAGCCGACGCGGCACCCGGGCACGCGAGGGCTATGGCTACACCTTC,CASSRRGTRAREGYGYTF
TRBV5-8,TRBJ1-1,once,.,TGTGCCAGCAGCTTCTCAGGGGTCGCTTTCTTT,CASSFSGVAFF
TRBV5-1,TRBJ2-5,.,.,TGCGCCAGCAGCCCTGGGCCTCAAGAGACCCAGTACTTC,CASSPGPQETQYF
TRBV4-3,TRBJ2-7,.,.,TGCGCCAGCAGCCAAGAGCGACCGGGGGAGCAGTACTTC,CASSQERPGEQYF
TRBV29-1,TRBJ2-3,.,.,TGCAGCGTTGACGGGGGTACGCAGTATTTT,CSVDGGTQYF
TRBV30,TRBJ2-7,.,.,TGTGCCTGGAGTGTACTATTCGGACAGAGCTCCTACGAGCAGTACTTC,CAWSVLFGQSSYEQYF
TRBV30,TRBJ2-3,few,TRBD2,TGTGCCTGGAGTGTGATTTCCGGGAGGGGGGGTACGCAGTATTTT,CAWSVISGRGGTQYF
TRBV29-1,TRBJ1-4,.,.,TGCAGCGTTGACGCCGGCTCTGGGCATGAAAAACTGTTTTTT,CSVDAGSGHEKLFF
TRBV5-1,TRBJ2-3,.,.,TGCGCCAGCAGCTTAGGAGGGAATAGTAGAGATACGCAGTATTTT,CASSLGGNSRDTQYF
TRBV5-1,TRBJ2-2,.,.,TGCGCCAGCAGCTTGGTTAGCGCGAACACCGGGGAGCTGTTTTTT,CASSLVSANTGELFF